Shown below are 13 T cell receptor beta chains from a single sample sequenced in a study of blood T cell repertoires in COVID-19. The method was immunoSEQ multiplex PCR; TCRdb's version includes in-frame clones alone and lacks a portion of them. The sample includes 100,000 to 150,000 clones, around 87% of them seen just once. The sequencing input was peripheral blood. These receptors were collected from a woman in her sixties or seventies with acute or convalescent COVID-19.

The chain uses TRBV6-1 and TRBJ1-2; no firm D call. Germline assignment: CDR1 MNHNS and CDR2 SASEGT. Trimming removed 2 bases from V and 3 bases from J, with 4 bases in between. This CDR3 spans 12 amino acids. Written as DNA, the CDR3 is TGTGCCAGCAGTGAACAGGACTATGGCTACACCTTC. Protein sequence: CASSEQDYGYTF.

This sequence joins TRBV19 and TRBJ1-1, with a possible D match to TRBD1 (6 bases). Germline V lookup: CDR1 LNHDA, CDR2 SQIVND (reference sequence). V was clipped by 10 bases and J by 4 bases, with 16 bases between them. This CDR3 contains 13 residues. The DNA of the CDR3 is TGTGCCATTTCAAGGGGGTTTCTCACTGAAGCTTTCTTT. Protein: CAISRGFLTEAFF.

The V call is TRBV11-1, the J call TRBJ1-6; D gene unclear. The CDR3 spans 16 residues. Germline V CDR1 and CDR2: SGHAT, FQDESV (reference sequence). V lost 4 bases and J lost 0, with 10 bases in between. The CDR3 DNA is TGTGCCAGCAGCTCCTCAGTGCACTCCTATAATTCACCCCTCCACTTT. It yields the protein CASSSSVHSYNSPLHF.

V and J are TRBV30 and TRBJ2-1; 8 bases map to TRBD2. The germline V gene encodes CDR1 GTSNPN and CDR2 SVGIG (reference sequence). The trim removed 2 bases at V and 10 bases at J, leaving 7 bases unmatched. The CDR3 has 13 residues. The CDR3 region is CAWSPGGAEEQFF. DNA for the CDR3: TGTGCCTGGAGTCCGGGGGGGGCCGAAGAGCAGTTCTTC.

The J gene is TRBJ2-1, the V gene TRBV5-4; TRBD2 is a possible D gene (5 bases). CDR3 length equals 12 residues. Between the trimmed V and J ends, which lost 4 bases and 13 bases, there was a span of 15 bases. From germline, CDR1 is SGHNT and CDR2 YYREEE (reference sequence). CDR3: CASSLVDGEQFF. CDR3 in DNA: TGTGCCAGCAGCCTGGTGGACGGGGAACAGTTCTTC. Complete variable domain (other parts from reference TRBV5-4 and TRBJ2-1): ETGVTQSPTHLIKTRGQQVTLRCSSQSGHNTVSWYQQALGQGPQFIFQYYREEENGRGNFPPRFSGLQFPNYSSELNVNALELDDSALYLCASSLVDGEQFFGPGTRLTVL.

The J gene is TRBJ2-4, the V gene TRBV28, with 7 bases that match TRBD1. From germline, CDR1 is MDHEN and CDR2 SYDVKM. The CDR3 is made up of 15 amino acids. The trim removed 3 bases at V and 6 bases at J, leaving 8 bases unmatched. The CDR3 DNA reads TGTGCCAGCAGTTTTTCAGGGGGACGAGCAAACATTCAGTACTTC. Translating it yields CASSFSGGRANIQYF. The variable domain in full, with the rest retrieved from reference TRBV28 and TRBJ2-4, is DVKVTQSSRYLVKRTGEKVFLECVQDMDHENMFWYRQDPGLGLRLIYFSYDVKMKEKGDIPEGYSVSREKKERFSLILESASTNQTSMYLCASSFSGGRANIQYFGAGTRLSVL.

The chain couples TRBV5-1 to TRBJ1-1, with 7 bases matching TRBD1. The CDR3 is 13 amino acids. V was pared by 6 bases and J by 3 bases, with 5 bases of the junction left unmatched. The germline gives CDR1 SGHRS, CDR2 YFSETQ. The CDR3 sequence is CASKSQGDTEAFF. The CDR3 coding sequence is TGCGCCAGCAAGAGCCAGGGGGACACTGAAGCTTTCTTT.

The gene calls are TRBV24-1 and TRBJ2-1; 8 bases agree with TRBD2. CDR3 length: 16 residues. Germline V gene sequence: CDR1 KGHDR, CDR2 SFDVKD. V shed 8 bases and J 2 bases; nucleotides not matched to a gene: 10. CDR3 sequence: CATNKGDGGAYNEQFF. The CDR3 DNA is TGTGCCACCAACAAAGGGGACGGGGGGGCCTACAATGAGCAGTTCTTC.

This chain joins TRBV24-1 and TRBJ1-5; tentatively, D is TRBD1 (5 bases). Germline V lookup: CDR1 KGHDR, CDR2 SFDVKD. There are 16 residues in the CDR3. V was clipped by 6 bases and J by 4 bases, with 18 bases between them. As DNA, the CDR3 is TGTGCCACCAGTAGTCCCTCCAGGGATGGTAATCAGCCCCAGCATTTT. As protein: CATSSPSRDGNQPQHF.

J is TRBJ1-5 and V is TRBV19, with 7 bases that match TRBD1. J gave up 4 bases and V 4 bases, and 7 bases lay outside the gene matches. This CDR3 contains 15 residues. Germline CDR1 and CDR2: LNHDA and SQIVND (reference sequence). In nucleotides, the CDR3 is TGTGCCAGTAGTAACACGGGACAGTTAAATCAGCCCCAGCATTTT. It codes for CASSNTGQLNQPQHF. The full variable domain, completed using reference TRBV19 and TRBJ1-5, is DGGITQSPKYLFRKEGQNVTLSCEQNLNHDAMYWYRQDPGQGLRLIYYSQIVNDFQKGDIAEGYSVSREKKESFPLTVTSAQKNPTAFYLCASSNTGQLNQPQHFGDGTRLSIL.

The CDR3 here is CASSLAYSLNTEAFF. The CDR3 nucleotides read TGTGCCAGCAGCTTAGCATACAGTCTGAACACTGAAGCTTTCTTT. V is TRBV7-9 and J is TRBJ1-1; no clear D gene. V lost 0 bases to trimming and J lost 0 bases, with 8 bases between them. Germline V CDR1 and CDR2: SEHNR, FQNEAQ (reference sequence). This CDR3 contains 15 residues.

The chain carries TRBV9 and TRBJ2-1, with D perhaps matching TRBD2 (5 bases). Germline V gives CDR1 SGDLS, CDR2 YYNGEE. The CDR3 has 14 residues. The V gene lost 4 bases and the J gene lost 0 bases, with 8 bases spanning the gap. CDR3: CASSPRGSYNEQFF. The CDR3 nucleotides read TGTGCCAGCAGCCCCCGGGGCTCCTACAATGAGCAGTTCTTC.

The chain has TRBV7-2 and TRBJ1-2; 9 bases match TRBD1. V lost 11 bases to trimming and J lost 4 bases; unmatched junction nucleotides: 11. The CDR3 contains 14 residues. Looked up from germline, CDR1 is SGHTA and CDR2 is FQGNSA. The CDR3 protein is CAPGTGRARYGYTF. CDR3 coding DNA: TGTGCCCCCGGGACAGGGAGGGCTCGCTATGGCTACACCTTC.